These 12 T cell receptor beta chains share one sample of origin, sequenced in a study of shared clonotypes between healthy human individuals. Some clones are missing from TCRdb's copy, which holds only in-frame ones; the method was immunoSEQ multiplex PCR. The sample carries about 800,000 clones, 90% to 97% recorded once. Only CD45RO-negative cells positively selected for CCR7 counted as naive CD8 cells, so terminally differentiated effector memory CD45RA+ cells were excluded. The material sequenced was naive CD8+ T cells sorted from blood. These receptors were taken from a young man in good health.

The genes are TRBV10-2 and TRBJ2-7, with D possibly being TRBD2 (6 bases). V was shortened by 8 bases and J by 3 bases, with 23 bases between the two germline ends. The CDR3 runs 16 residues. Germline loops: CDR1 WSHSY, CDR2 SAAADI. Here the CDR3 DNA reads TGCGCCAGCTTGGGCATGGAGGGGACCGGAGGCTACGAGCAGTACTTC. It codes for CASLGMEGTGGYEQYF.

The J gene is TRBJ2-5, the V gene TRBV7-9, with D hard to call. Trimming pared 5 bases from V and 6 bases from J, leaving 19 bases between. In germline, CDR1 is SEHNR, CDR2 FQNEAQ (reference sequence). The CDR3 is made up of 15 amino acids. The CDR3 DNA follows: TGTGCCAGCAGCAAATCGTCTACGGGCGAACAGACCCAGTACTTC. Amino acid sequence: CASSKSSTGEQTQYF.

The rearrangement joins TRBV5-6 to TRBJ2-5, with 8 bases identical to TRBD1. The junction had 10 bases not matched to a gene; V was cut back by 4 bases and J by 5 bases. The CDR3 loop spans 15 amino acids. Germline V lookup: CDR1 SGHDT, CDR2 YYEEEE. CDR3 bases: TGTGCCAGCAGCGGGGACAGGCCCGGGGTGGAGACCCAGTACTTC. Its translation: CASSGDRPGVETQYF. Variable domain in full (rest from reference TRBV5-6 and TRBJ2-5): DAGVTQSPTHLIKTRGQQVTLRCSPKSGHDTVSWYQQALGQGPQFIFQYYEEEERQRGNFPDRFSGHQFPNYSSELNVNALLLGDSALYLCASSGDRPGVETQYFGPGTRLLVL.

This rearrangement joins TRBV7-9 to TRBJ2-2; no clear D. Trimming removed 7 bases from V and 0 bases from J, with 6 bases in between. Germline loops: CDR1 SEHNR, CDR2 FQNEAQ (reference sequence). There are 13 residues in the CDR3. For the CDR3, the DNA is TGTGCCAGCACCATAACGAACACCGGGGAGCTGTTTTTT. Translating it yields CASTITNTGELFF.

As regards this clone: Other nucleotide sequences in the sample specify the same CDR3. The chain employs TRBV13 and TRBJ2-5, with a possible D match to TRBD2 (6 bases). The V gene's germline CDR1 is PRHDT and CDR2 FYEKMQ (reference sequence). CDR3 size: 13 residues. V was pared by 5 bases and J by 5 bases, with 12 bases between. CDR3 sequence (DNA): TGTGCCAGCAGCCTCGAGGCGGGGGAGACCCAGTACTTC. Amino acids: CASSLEAGETQYF.

V usage is TRBV9 and J usage is TRBJ2-1, with 7 bases fitting TRBD2. The CDR3 length is 16 residues. V was pared by 0 bases and J by 10 bases, with 13 bases of the junction left unmatched. The germline V gene encodes CDR1 SGDLS and CDR2 YYNGEE. DNA of the CDR3: TGTGCCAGCAGCGTAGAAGGCGGCGGGAGTTTCGGAGAGCAGTTCTTC. Amino acids: CASSVEGGGSFGEQFF.

The V gene is TRBV29-1, the J gene TRBJ2-7; 12 positions agree with TRBD2. The CDR3 spans 16 residues. The germline V gene encodes CDR1 SQVTM and CDR2 ANQGSEA. The ends lost 3 bases at V and 2 bases at J; junction bases unmatched: 8. This CDR3 is CSVEVTSGRRPYEQYF. Here the CDR3 DNA reads TGCAGCGTTGAGGTGACTAGCGGGAGAAGGCCCTACGAGCAGTACTTC.

The V call is TRBV29-1, the J call TRBJ2-7, with D possibly matching TRBD2 (6 bases). V lost 1 base and J lost 2, with 12 bases in between. The CDR3 is 14 residues long. Germline CDR1 is SQVTM and CDR2 is ANQGSEA. CDR3 nucleotides: TGCAGCGTTGAAGGGGGGAGGTCAGCCTACGAGCAGTACTTC. This sequence encodes CSVEGGRSAYEQYF.

V gene TRBV27 combines with J gene TRBJ1-4; D is unresolved. The CDR3 spans 14 residues. Germline V gene data show CDR1 as MNHEY and CDR2 as SMNVEV (reference sequence). V shed 1 base and J shed 8 bases, with 11 bases lying between them. CDR3 residues: CASSLLGESEKLFF. In nucleotides, the CDR3 is TGTGCCAGCAGTTTATTGGGCGAGAGCGAAAAACTGTTTTTT.

The CDR3 nucleotides are TGTGCCAGCACTCGCACAGAGCCAGGCTACACCTTC. Protein sequence: CASTRTEPGYTF. The V call is TRBV27, the J call TRBJ1-2; no clear D. V was trimmed by 7 bases and J by 8 bases, leaving 14 bases between them. This CDR3 comprises 12 residues. CDR1 and CDR2 from the germline V gene are MNHEY and SMNVEV (reference sequence).

The rearrangement uses TRBV7-9 and TRBJ1-1; no clear D gene. The germline V gene encodes CDR1 SEHNR and CDR2 FQNEAQ (reference sequence). The V and J ends lost 6 bases and 1 base respectively, with 3 bases between them. This CDR3 contains 11 residues. The CDR3 nucleotides are TGTGCCAGCAGAGCGAACACTGAAGCTTTCTTT. This translates into CASRANTEAFF.

This clone was counted a single time. V is TRBV6-6 and J is TRBJ2-2, with unresolved D. Germline V CDR1 and CDR2: MNHNY, SVGAGI (reference sequence). Trimming pared 8 bases from V and 7 bases from J, leaving 14 bases between. The CDR3 length is 13 residues. The CDR3 DNA follows: TGTGCCAGCCTTAAAATCCCGGACGGGGAGCTGTTTTTT. Amino acid sequence: CASLKIPDGELFF.